This T cell receptor (beta chain) emerged from a study of T-cell reconstitution after alpha-beta-depleted transplantation in children (TCRdb year 2016). Looking at the study overall: Using TCR repertoire profiling, the study quantitatively followed how T-cell immune reconstitution unfolded in children after TCRalphabeta/CD19-depleted allogeneic hematopoietic cell transplantation. The paper as a whole reports these results and caveats: Apparently early alphabetaT-cell count recovery about two months after transplant reportedly relied on only several hundred rapidly expanded clones derived from non-depleted graft cells. The high TCRbeta diversity at day 60 in some patients was ascribed to recipient T cells and intrathymic progenitors that had survived conditioning. Over the following months the frequencies of hyperexpanded clones went down, and after one year T-cell counts and TCRbeta diversity were mostly credited to newly produced T cells.

The CDR3 runs 15 residues from the cysteine to the phenylalanine. Solely the CDR3 DNA is kept, with 45 bases framed from the first base. For this chain, trimming is 4 bases at the V end and 6 bases at the J end, and the number of junction bases without a gene match is 8. Based on the germline V gene, the CDR1 and CDR2 sequences are SGDLS and YYNGEE. Library creation used PCR. This sample was sequenced with an Illumina HiSeq 2500. Molecular barcoding was employed in the preparation of TCR libraries, with unique molecular identifiers being used to normalize TCRbeta repertoire quantification. TCRdb trimmed the raw reads at Q25, called clones with MiXCR and kept productive beta chains. Duplicate CDR3 protein sequences are folded into a single record with the most common DNA and genes. The sample table lists 4,000 to 6,000 distinct CDR3 sequences, roughly 24% of them with a count of one. 36% of the sample lies in the top ten.

This clonotype appeared many times. The specificity of this receptor is unknown. No per-base quality is available; no much larger clone lies one base away. The sample's time point label, in plain terms: day 60 (about 2 months) after transplantation. This specimen's treatment or condition label, interpreted: allogeneic hematopoietic cell transplantation with graft depleted of TCRalphabeta T cells and CD19 B cells. Transplant recipients were children who received TCRalphabeta/CD19-depleted allogeneic hematopoietic cell grafts. Recombination linked TRBV9 to TRBJ2-1; 9 junctional bases match TRBD2. The receptor was derived from a male patient aged 2-15 years who had a stem cell transplant for acute lymphoblastic leukemia, so the T cells may come from the graft donor. The source material was PBMCs, mostly from graft donor cells, sampled 60 days after TCRalphabeta/CD19-depleted stem cell transplant. The CDR3 reads CASSTRLAVFNEQFF. The DNA sequence is TGTGCCAGCAGCACAAGACTAGCGGTATTCAATGAGCAGTTCTTC.